The text below deals with one T cell receptor beta chain. This specimen belongs to a study of blood T cell repertoires in COVID-19. About the study: Sample material is recorded as cDNA or gDNA derived from T cells, B-cell-depleted T cells, or PBMCs.

Only in-frame clones appear in the TCRdb table, and some are missing; sequencing was by immunoSEQ multiplex PCR. The repertoire holds under 250,000 clones, with around nine tenths as singletons. V trimming: 1 base; J trimming: 5 bases; junction bases outside the gene matches: 5. Germline V gene lookup returns CDR1 SGHNT and CDR2 YYREEE (reference sequence). This CDR3 region has 14 residues. V and J are TRBV5-4 and TRBJ2-5; 7 positions agree with TRBD2. The TCR comes from a man in his 60s who had recovered from COVID-19. Sequenced material: peripheral blood. CDR3 protein: CASSLSPGRETQYF. The CDR3, as DNA: TGTGCCAGCAGCTTGTCCCCCGGGAGGGAGACCCAGTACTTC. The variable domain in full, completed from reference TRBV5-4 and TRBJ2-5, reads ETGVTQSPTHLIKTRGQQVTLRCSSQSGHNTVSWYQQALGQGPQFIFQYYREEENGRGNFPPRFSGLQFPNYSSELNVNALELDDSALYLCASSLSPGRETQYFGPGTRLLVL.